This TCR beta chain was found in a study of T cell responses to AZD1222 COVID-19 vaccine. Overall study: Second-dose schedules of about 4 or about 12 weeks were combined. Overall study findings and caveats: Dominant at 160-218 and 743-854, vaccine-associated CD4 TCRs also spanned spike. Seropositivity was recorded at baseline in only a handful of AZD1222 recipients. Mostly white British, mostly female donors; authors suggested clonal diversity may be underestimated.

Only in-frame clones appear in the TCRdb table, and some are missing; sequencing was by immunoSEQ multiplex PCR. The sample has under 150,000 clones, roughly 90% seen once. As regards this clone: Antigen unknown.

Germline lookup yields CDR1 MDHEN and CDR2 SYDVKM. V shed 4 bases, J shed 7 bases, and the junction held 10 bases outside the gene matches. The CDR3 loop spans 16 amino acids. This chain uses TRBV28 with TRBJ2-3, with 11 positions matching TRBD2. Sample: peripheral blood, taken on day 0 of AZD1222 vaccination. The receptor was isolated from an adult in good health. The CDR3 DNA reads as TGTGCCAGCAGTTCCCAACTAGCGGGAGCTTTGTATACGCAGTATTTT. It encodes CASSSQLAGALYTQYF.